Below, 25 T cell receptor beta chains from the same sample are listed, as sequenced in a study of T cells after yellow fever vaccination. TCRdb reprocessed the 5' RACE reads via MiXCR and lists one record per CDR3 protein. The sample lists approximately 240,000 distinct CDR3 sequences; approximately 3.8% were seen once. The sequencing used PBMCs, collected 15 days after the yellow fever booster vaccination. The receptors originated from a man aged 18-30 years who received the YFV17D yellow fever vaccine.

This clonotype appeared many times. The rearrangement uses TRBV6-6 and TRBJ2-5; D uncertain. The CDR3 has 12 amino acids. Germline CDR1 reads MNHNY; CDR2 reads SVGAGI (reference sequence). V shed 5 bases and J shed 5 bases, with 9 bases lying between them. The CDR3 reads CASSRTIETQYF. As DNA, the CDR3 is TGTGCCAGCAGTAGGACCATCGAGACCCAGTACTTC.

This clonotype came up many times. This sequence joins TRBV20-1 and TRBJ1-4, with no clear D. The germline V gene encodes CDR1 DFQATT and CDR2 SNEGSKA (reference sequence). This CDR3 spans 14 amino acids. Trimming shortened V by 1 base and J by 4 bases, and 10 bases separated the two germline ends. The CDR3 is CSARAHAFNEKLFF. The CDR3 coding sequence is TGCAGTGCTAGAGCCCATGCCTTTAATGAAAAACTGTTTTTT.

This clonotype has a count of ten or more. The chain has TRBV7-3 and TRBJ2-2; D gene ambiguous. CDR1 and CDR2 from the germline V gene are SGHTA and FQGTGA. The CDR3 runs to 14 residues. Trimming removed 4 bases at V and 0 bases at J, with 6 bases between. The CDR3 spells CASSSAANTGELFF. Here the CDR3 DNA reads TGTGCCAGCAGCTCCGCCGCGAACACCGGGGAGCTGTTTTTT.

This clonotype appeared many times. CDR3 protein: CSASPSGFSYEQYV. Here the CDR3 DNA reads TGCAGTGCTAGCCCCAGCGGGTTCTCCTACGAGCAGTACGTC. The chain recombines TRBV20-1 with TRBJ2-7; a possible D gene is TRBD2 (6 bases). The germline V gene has CDR1 DFQATT and CDR2 SNEGSKA (reference sequence). The V end lost 3 bases, the J end lost 0 bases, and 12 bases lay between the germline ends. The CDR3 is 14 residues long.

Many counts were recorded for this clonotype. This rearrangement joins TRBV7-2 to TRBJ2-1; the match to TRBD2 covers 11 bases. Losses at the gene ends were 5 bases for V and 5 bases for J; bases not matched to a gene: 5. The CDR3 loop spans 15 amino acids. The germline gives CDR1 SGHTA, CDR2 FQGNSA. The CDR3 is CASSHTTSGDNEQFF. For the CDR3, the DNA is TGTGCCAGCAGCCACACGACTAGCGGGGACAATGAGCAGTTCTTC.

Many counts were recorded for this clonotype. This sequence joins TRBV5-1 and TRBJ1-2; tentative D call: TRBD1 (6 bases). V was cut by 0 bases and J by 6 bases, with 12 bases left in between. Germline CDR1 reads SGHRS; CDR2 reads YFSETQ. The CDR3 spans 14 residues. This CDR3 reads CASSLAGGADGYTF. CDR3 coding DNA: TGCGCCAGCAGCTTGGCCGGGGGGGCTGATGGCTACACCTTC.

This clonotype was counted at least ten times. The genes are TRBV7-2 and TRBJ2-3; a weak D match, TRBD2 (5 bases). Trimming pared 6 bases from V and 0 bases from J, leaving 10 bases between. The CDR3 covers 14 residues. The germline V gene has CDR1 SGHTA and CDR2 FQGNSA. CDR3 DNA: TGTGCCAGCAGGAAGCGGCCCAGCACAGATACGCAGTATTTT. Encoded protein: CASRKRPSTDTQYF.

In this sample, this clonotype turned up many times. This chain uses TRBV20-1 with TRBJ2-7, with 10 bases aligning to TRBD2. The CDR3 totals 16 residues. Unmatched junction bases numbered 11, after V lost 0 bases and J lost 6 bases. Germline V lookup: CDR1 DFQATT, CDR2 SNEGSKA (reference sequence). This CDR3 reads CSARDPLAGEGAEQYV. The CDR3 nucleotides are TGCAGTGCTAGAGATCCCCTAGCGGGGGAGGGCGCCGAGCAGTACGTC.

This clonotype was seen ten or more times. The CDR3 region is CSARGVGKGGGTDTQYF. The CDR3 nucleotides are TGCAGTGCTAGAGGTGTTGGAAAAGGGGGAGGCACAGATACGCAGTATTTT. The chain joins TRBV20-1 to TRBJ2-3, with D perhaps matching TRBD1 (6 bases). The CDR3 totals 17 residues. In germline, CDR1 is DFQATT, CDR2 SNEGSKA (reference sequence). Trimming took 1 base from V and 1 from J, leaving 18 bases between them.

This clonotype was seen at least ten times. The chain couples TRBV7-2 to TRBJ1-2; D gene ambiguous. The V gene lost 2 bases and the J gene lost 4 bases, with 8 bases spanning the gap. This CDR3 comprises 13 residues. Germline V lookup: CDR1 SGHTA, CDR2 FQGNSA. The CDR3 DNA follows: TGTGCCAGCAGCTTACAGGATCGCTATGGCTACACCTTC. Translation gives CASSLQDRYGYTF.

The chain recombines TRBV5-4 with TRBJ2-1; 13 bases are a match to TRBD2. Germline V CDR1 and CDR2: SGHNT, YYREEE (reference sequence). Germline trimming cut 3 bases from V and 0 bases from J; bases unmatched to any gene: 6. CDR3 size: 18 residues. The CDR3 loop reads CASSWGLAGTSSYNEQFF. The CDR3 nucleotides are TGTGCCAGCAGCTGGGGACTAGCGGGGACCAGCTCCTACAATGAGCAGTTCTTC.

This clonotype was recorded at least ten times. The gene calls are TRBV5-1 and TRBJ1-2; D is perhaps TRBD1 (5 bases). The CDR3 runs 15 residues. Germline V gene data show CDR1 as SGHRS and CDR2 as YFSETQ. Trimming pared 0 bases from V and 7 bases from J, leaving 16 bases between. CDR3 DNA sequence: TGCGCCAGCAGCTTGGTCGCAGGGCAGGAGTCTGGCTACACCTTC. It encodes CASSLVAGQESGYTF.

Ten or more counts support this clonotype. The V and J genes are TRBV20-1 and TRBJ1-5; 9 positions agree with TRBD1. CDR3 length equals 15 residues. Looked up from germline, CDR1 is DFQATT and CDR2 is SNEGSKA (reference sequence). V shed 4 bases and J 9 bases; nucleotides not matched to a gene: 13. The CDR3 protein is CSAKTNRGLHRPQHF. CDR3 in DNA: TGCAGTGCTAAGACCAACAGGGGGCTTCATCGGCCCCAGCATTTT.

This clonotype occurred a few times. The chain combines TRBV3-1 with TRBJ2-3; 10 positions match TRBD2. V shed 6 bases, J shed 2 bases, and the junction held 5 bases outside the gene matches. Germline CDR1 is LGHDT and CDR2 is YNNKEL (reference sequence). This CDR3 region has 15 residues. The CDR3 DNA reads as TGTGCCAGCAGTCTTAGCGGGGGGACCACAGATACGCAGTATTTT. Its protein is CASSLSGGTTDTQYF.

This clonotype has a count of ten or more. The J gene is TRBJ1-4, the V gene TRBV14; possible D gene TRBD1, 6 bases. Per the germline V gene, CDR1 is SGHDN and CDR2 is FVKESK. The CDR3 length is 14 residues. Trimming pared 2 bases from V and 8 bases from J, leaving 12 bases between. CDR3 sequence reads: CASSQFLGQEKLFF. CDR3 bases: TGTGCCAGCAGCCAATTCCTAGGACAGGAAAAACTGTTTTTT.

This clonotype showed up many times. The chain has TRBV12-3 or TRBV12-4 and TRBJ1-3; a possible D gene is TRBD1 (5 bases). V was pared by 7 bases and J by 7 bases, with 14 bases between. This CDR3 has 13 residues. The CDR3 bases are TGTGCCAGCACCCTCGGGAAGGGGAACACCATATATTTT. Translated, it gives CASTLGKGNTIYF.

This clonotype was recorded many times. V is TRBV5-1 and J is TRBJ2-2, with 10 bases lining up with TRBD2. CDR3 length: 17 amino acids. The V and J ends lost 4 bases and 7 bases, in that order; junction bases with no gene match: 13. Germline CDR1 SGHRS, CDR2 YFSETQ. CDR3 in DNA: TGCGCCAGCAGCCAGTTCAGCGGGGGGGCCATAGGCGGGGAGCTGTTTTTT. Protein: CASSQFSGGAIGGELFF. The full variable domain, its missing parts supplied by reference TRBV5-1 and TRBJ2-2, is KAGVTQTPRYLIKTRGQQVTLSCSPISGHRSVSWYQQTPGQGLQFLFEYFSETQRNKGNFPGRFSGRQFSNSRSEMNVSTLELGDSALYLCASSQFSGGAIGGELFFGEGSRLTVL.

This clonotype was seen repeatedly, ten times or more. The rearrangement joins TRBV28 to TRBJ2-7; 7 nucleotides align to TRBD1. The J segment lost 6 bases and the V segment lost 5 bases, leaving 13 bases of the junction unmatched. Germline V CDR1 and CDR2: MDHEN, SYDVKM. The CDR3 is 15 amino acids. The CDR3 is CASSNFRDSLGEQYV. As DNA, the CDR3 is TGTGCCAGCAGTAATTTCCGGGACAGCCTTGGCGAGCAGTACGTC.

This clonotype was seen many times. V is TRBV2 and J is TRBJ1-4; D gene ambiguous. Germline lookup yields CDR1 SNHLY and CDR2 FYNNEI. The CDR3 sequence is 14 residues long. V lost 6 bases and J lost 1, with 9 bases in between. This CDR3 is CASRFGETNEKLFF. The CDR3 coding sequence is TGTGCCAGCAGGTTCGGAGAAACTAATGAAAAACTGTTTTTT.

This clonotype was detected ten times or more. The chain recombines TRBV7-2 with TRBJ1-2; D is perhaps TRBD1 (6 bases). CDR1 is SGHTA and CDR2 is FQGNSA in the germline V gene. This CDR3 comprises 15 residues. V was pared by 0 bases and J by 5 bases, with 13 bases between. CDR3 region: CASSLAGAQAYGYTF. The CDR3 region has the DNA TGTGCCAGCAGCTTAGCGGGGGCCCAGGCTTATGGCTACACCTTC.

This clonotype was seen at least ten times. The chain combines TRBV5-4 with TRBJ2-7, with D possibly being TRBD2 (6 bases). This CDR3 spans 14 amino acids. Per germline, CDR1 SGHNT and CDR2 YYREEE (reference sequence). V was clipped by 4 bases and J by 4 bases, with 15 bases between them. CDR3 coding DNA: TGTGCCAGCAGCCTAGAGCGGGCCGATTACGAGCAGTACTTC. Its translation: CASSLERADYEQYF.

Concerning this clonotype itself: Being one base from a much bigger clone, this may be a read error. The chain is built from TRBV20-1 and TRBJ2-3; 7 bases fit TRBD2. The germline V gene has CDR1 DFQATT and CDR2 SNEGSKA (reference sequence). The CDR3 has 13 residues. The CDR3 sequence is CSAQSGGADTEYF. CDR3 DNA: TGCAGTGCCCAGTCGGGGGGAGCAGATACGGAGTATTTT.

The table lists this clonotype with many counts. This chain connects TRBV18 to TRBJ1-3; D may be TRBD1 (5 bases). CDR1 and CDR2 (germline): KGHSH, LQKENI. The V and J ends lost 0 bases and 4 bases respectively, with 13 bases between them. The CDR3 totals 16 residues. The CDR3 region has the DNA TGTGCCAGCTCACCACCCGAGGGGACCCTGGGAAACACCATATATTTT. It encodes CASSPPEGTLGNTIYF. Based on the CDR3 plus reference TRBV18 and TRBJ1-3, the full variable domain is NAGVMQNPRHLVRRRGQEARLRCSPMKGHSHVYWYRQLPEEGLKFMVYLQKENIIDESGMPKERFSAEFPKEGPSILRIQQVVRGDSAAYFCASSPPEGTLGNTIYFGEGSWLTVV.

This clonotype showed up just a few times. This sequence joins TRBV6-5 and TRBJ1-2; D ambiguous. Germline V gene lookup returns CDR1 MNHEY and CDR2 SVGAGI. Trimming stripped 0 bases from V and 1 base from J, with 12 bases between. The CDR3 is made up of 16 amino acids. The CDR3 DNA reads TGTGCCAGCAGTTACTCGAATTTTCCACTTAACTATGGCTACACCTTC. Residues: CASSYSNFPLNYGYTF.

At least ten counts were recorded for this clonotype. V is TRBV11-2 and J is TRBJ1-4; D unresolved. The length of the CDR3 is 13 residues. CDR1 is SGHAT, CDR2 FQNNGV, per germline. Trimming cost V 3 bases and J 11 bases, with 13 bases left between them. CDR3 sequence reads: CASSFSDSQKLFF. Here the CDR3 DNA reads TGTGCCAGCAGCTTTAGTGATTCGCAGAAACTGTTTTTT.